What follows are 24 T cell receptor beta chains derived from one specimen sequenced in a study of OX40 agonist ivuxolimab in advanced cancers. Assay: immunoSEQ multiplex PCR; the TCRdb copy retains only in-frame clones and omits some. The table has 30,000 to 35,000 clones, roughly 87% seen once. The specimen comprised CD4+ or CD8+ T cells sorted from blood, sampled in a trial of the OX40 agonist ivuxolimab. These receptors were collected from an adult with an advanced solid tumor such as melanoma, head and neck, liver or kidney cancer.

The chain recombines TRBV25-1 with TRBJ2-1; the match to TRBD2 covers 10 bases. Trimming took 4 bases from V and 2 from J; bases not matched to a gene: 2. Per germline, CDR1 MGHDK and CDR2 SYGVNS. This CDR3 region has 15 residues. CDR3 loop: CASSVTSGPYNEQFF. The CDR3 DNA follows: TGTGCCAGCAGTGTGACTAGCGGGCCCTACAATGAGCAGTTCTTC.

The chain combines TRBV7-9 with TRBJ2-7, with 8 bases matching TRBD2. The V gene end was trimmed by 4 bases and the J gene end by 2 bases; junction bases not matched to a gene: 4. CDR3 length: 14 residues. Per germline, CDR1 SEHNR and CDR2 FQNEAQ (reference sequence). The CDR3 DNA sequence: TGTGCCAGCAGCTCGGGGGGGTTCCCCTACGAGCAGTACTTC. Translation: CASSSGGFPYEQYF.

V and J are TRBV19 and TRBJ1-4; D is possibly TRBD1 (5 bases). Deletions cut 6 bases from V and 5 bases from J, with 13 bases between. CDR1 LNHDA and CDR2 SQIVND come from the germline V gene (reference sequence). The CDR3 has 14 residues. CDR3 protein: CASSTGNLNEKLFF. The CDR3 DNA sequence: TGTGCCAGTAGCACAGGAAATCTAAATGAAAAACTGTTTTTT.

The V and J genes are TRBV2 and TRBJ2-1, with no clear D. Germline V CDR1 and CDR2: SNHLY, FYNNEI. The CDR3 runs 15 residues. Trimming left V 1 base short and J 0 bases short, with 7 bases between. This CDR3 reads CASSEDSSSYNEQFF. CDR3 bases: TGTGCCAGCAGTGAAGACTCAAGCTCCTACAATGAGCAGTTCTTC.

This rearrangement joins TRBV6-5 to TRBJ2-2, with D maybe TRBD1 (5 bases). V was pared by 3 bases and J by 3 bases, with 11 bases between. CDR1 is MNHEY, CDR2 SVGAGI, per germline. The CDR3 sequence is 15 residues long. This chain's CDR3 is CASSYGAGYTGELFF. The CDR3 DNA reads as TGTGCCAGCAGTTATGGGGCCGGTTACACCGGGGAGCTGTTTTTT.

The rearrangement joins TRBV27 to TRBJ2-7; D is unresolved. Trimming took 3 bases from V and 5 from J, leaving 11 bases between them. CDR1 is MNHEY, CDR2 SMNVEV, per germline (reference sequence). CDR3 size: 13 residues. In DNA, the CDR3 is TGTGCCAGCAGTTTCCGCCAGGCGAACGAGCAGTACTTC. This gives the protein CASSFRQANEQYF.

The V gene is TRBV7-9, the J gene TRBJ2-7; 8 bases align to TRBD1. The CDR3 has 14 residues. CDR1 and CDR2 (germline): SEHNR, FQNEAQ (reference sequence). J gave up 4 bases and V 5 bases, and 7 bases lay outside the gene matches. CDR3: CASSIWGQEYEQYF. In DNA form, the CDR3 reads TGTGCCAGCAGCATATGGGGACAGGAATACGAGCAGTACTTC.

This clone showed up just once. This chain joins TRBV2 and TRBJ2-1, with D hard to call. Germline CDR1 reads SNHLY; CDR2 reads FYNNEI. CDR3 length equals 13 residues. V shed 0 bases and J shed 8 bases, with 8 bases lying between them. CDR3 coding DNA: TGTGCCAGCAGTGAAGCTAGCCCCGATGAGCAGTTCTTC. Translated: CASSEASPDEQFF.

This chain joins TRBV7-9 and TRBJ1-2, with D hard to call. The CDR3 is 16 residues long. Germline V lookup: CDR1 SEHNR, CDR2 FQNEAQ (reference sequence). V lost 1 base to trimming and J lost 6 bases, with 18 bases between them. The CDR3 loop is CASSLGSFTATDGYTF. The CDR3 bases are TGTGCCAGCAGCTTAGGGTCCTTTACGGCCACGGATGGCTACACCTTC.

The rearrangement joins TRBV28 to TRBJ2-7; D is perhaps TRBD2 (5 bases). CDR1 and CDR2 (germline): MDHEN, SYDVKM. The CDR3 consists of 14 residues. Trimming took off 10 bases at V and 0 bases at J, with 16 bases between the two ends. CDR3 sequence reads: CATLRKDFSYEQYF. The CDR3 DNA reads TGTGCCACTCTGAGGAAGGACTTCTCCTACGAGCAGTACTTC.

The chain is built from TRBV15 and TRBJ2-7; 9 bases map to TRBD2. With 0 bases clipped from V and 7 bases from J, the junction kept 7 bases outside the gene matches. The CDR3 runs to 15 residues. In germline, CDR1 is LNHNV, CDR2 YYDKDF (reference sequence). The chain's CDR3 is CATSRDVAGAGEQYF. CDR3 coding DNA: TGTGCCACCAGCAGAGATGTAGCGGGGGCAGGGGAGCAGTACTTC.

The rearrangement uses TRBV6-5 and TRBJ1-1; TRBD1 matches 8 bases. The V segment lost 6 bases and the J segment 1 base; nucleotides outside the gene matches: 4. The CDR3 contains 14 residues. The germline V gene has CDR1 MNHEY and CDR2 SVGAGI. CDR3 nucleotides: TGTGCCAGCAGCCCGGACAGGGCGAACACTGAAGCTTTCTTT. Protein product: CASSPDRANTEAFF.

This chain connects TRBV5-6 to TRBJ2-2; D is possibly TRBD1 (6 bases). Germline assignment: CDR1 SGHDT and CDR2 YYEEEE. V gave up 2 bases and J gave up 1 base, with 9 bases separating them. The CDR3 contains 15 residues. Here the CDR3 DNA reads TGTGCCAGCAGCTTAGGGACACAGAACACCGGGGAGCTGTTTTTT. This gives the protein CASSLGTQNTGELFF.

The genes are TRBV6-1 and TRBJ2-7; 7 positions agree with TRBD1. V gave up 8 bases and J gave up 1 base; unmatched junction bases: 8. Germline V gene data show CDR1 as MNHNS and CDR2 as SASEGT. The CDR3 contains 14 residues. CDR3 residues: CASFDRGQSYEQYF. CDR3 DNA sequence: TGTGCCAGCTTTGACCGGGGACAGTCCTACGAGCAGTACTTC.

This rearrangement joins TRBV9 to TRBJ2-3; D is perhaps TRBD2 (6 bases). The CDR3 extends over 15 amino acids. V lost 6 bases to trimming and J lost 0 bases, with 14 bases between them. Germline V lookup: CDR1 SGDLS, CDR2 YYNGEE. The CDR3 bases are TGTGCCAGCAACCGGGCCGGGACTAGCACAGATACGCAGTATTTT. This translates into CASNRAGTSTDTQYF.

The V call is TRBV7-6, the J call TRBJ2-1, with TRBD2 identical over 7 bases. From germline, CDR1 is SGHVS and CDR2 FNYEAQ. The V and J ends lost 5 bases and 6 bases, in that order; junction bases with no gene match: 13. This CDR3 spans 16 amino acids. The CDR3 DNA sequence: TGTGCCAGCAGCCCCATGGTGGCTAGCGGTCGCAATGAGCAGTTCTTC. It translates to CASSPMVASGRNEQFF. Looking up the rest from reference TRBV7-6 and TRBJ2-1 gives the full variable domain: GAGVSQSPRYKVTKRGQDVALRCDPISGHVSLYWYRQALGQGPEFLTYFNYEAQQDKSGLPNDRFSAERPEGSISTLTIQRTEQRDSAMYRCASSPMVASGRNEQFFGPGTRLTVL.

This clone was found a few times. The gene calls are TRBV9 and TRBJ2-3; 10 nucleotides line up with TRBD2. CDR1 and CDR2 (germline): SGDLS, YYNGEE. The CDR3 contains 14 residues. With 3 bases clipped from V and 8 bases from J, the junction kept 6 bases outside the gene matches. In DNA, the CDR3 is TGTGCCAGCAGCGGTAGCGGGGGGCCGGGTACGCAGTATTTT. Amino acids: CASSGSGGPGTQYF.

J is TRBJ1-3 and V is TRBV23-1; D uncertain. TRBV23-1 is an open reading frame whose function is uncertain. Trimming left V 6 bases short and J 8 bases short, with 14 bases between. This CDR3 has 13 amino acids. CDR3 sequence: CASRWERAYTIYF. Here the CDR3 DNA reads TGCGCCAGCAGATGGGAACGCGCCTACACCATATATTTT.

The V and J genes are TRBV10-3 and TRBJ2-6, with a tentative D call TRBD2 (6 bases). Germline V gives CDR1 ENHRY, CDR2 SYGVKD. The V end lost 6 bases, the J end lost 10 bases, and 22 bases lay between the germline ends. The CDR3 totals 16 residues. Here the CDR3 reads CAIRTGTGVEGNVLTF. The CDR3 DNA follows: TGTGCCATCAGAACCGGGACTGGCGTAGAGGGTAACGTCCTGACTTTC.

The chain recombines TRBV7-9 with TRBJ1-2; D remains ambiguous. V was clipped by 6 bases and J by 5 bases, with 19 bases between them. Per germline, CDR1 SEHNR and CDR2 FQNEAQ (reference sequence). CDR3 length: 15 amino acids. DNA of the CDR3: TGTGCCAGCAGTTGGGTAGGAGGCGAGGATTATGGCTACACCTTC. Amino acid sequence: CASSWVGGEDYGYTF.

The chain has TRBV7-2 and TRBJ2-7; the D is unclear. This CDR3 has 12 amino acids. CDR1 and CDR2 (germline): SGHTA, FQGNSA. Deletions cut 6 bases from V and 2 bases from J, with 8 bases between. The CDR3, as DNA: TGTGCCAGCAGTACAGTTCCCTACGAGCAGTACTTC. The encoded protein is CASSTVPYEQYF.

This chain connects TRBV5-4 to TRBJ2-1, with D possibly matching TRBD2 (6 bases). CDR3 length: 12 residues. Germline lookup yields CDR1 SGHNT and CDR2 YYREEE (reference sequence). The V and J ends lost 8 bases and 7 bases respectively, with 13 bases between them. CDR3 bases: TGTGCCAGTATATCACTAGCAAATGAGCAGTTCTTC. Its protein product is CASISLANEQFF.

This clone is medium-sized by share. The chain has TRBV7-6 and TRBJ2-2; TRBD1 matches 9 bases. CDR1 SGHVS and CDR2 FNYEAQ come from the germline V gene. V was clipped by 8 bases and J by 4 bases; unmatched bases: 8. The CDR3 is made up of 15 amino acids. DNA of the CDR3: TGTGCCAGCGCACCGGGGGACAGGGTCACCGGGGAGCTGTTTTTT. This gives the protein CASAPGDRVTGELFF. The full variable domain, in which reference TRBV7-6 and TRBJ2-2 provide the parts outside the CDR3, is GAGVSQSPRYKVTKRGQDVALRCDPISGHVSLYWYRQALGQGPEFLTYFNYEAQQDKSGLPNDRFSAERPEGSISTLTIQRTEQRDSAMYRCASAPGDRVTGELFFGEGSRLTVL.

This clone was seen only once. The chain employs TRBV5-4 and TRBJ2-3, with unresolved D. V lost 0 bases to trimming and J lost 6 bases, with 8 bases between them. The CDR3 spans 13 residues. The V gene's germline CDR1 is SGHNT and CDR2 YYREEE (reference sequence). The CDR3 spells CASSLAVSDTQYF. As DNA, the CDR3 is TGTGCCAGCAGCTTGGCGGTGTCGGATACGCAGTATTTT.